A single sample is the source of the 24 T cell receptor beta chains below, sequenced in a study of PD-1 blockade in classical Hodgkin lymphoma. Produced via immunoSEQ multiplex PCR; TCRdb's table is partial and in-frame only. The sample includes 75,000 to 100,000 clones, roughly 91% of them seen just once. The time point was: cycle 4 day 1 (C4D1), after five to seven weeks of nivolumab. No patient escaped relapse after autologous stem cell transplantation, and brentuximab vedotin exposure varied. The sequences come from peripheral blood mononuclear cells (PBMCs), collected before the fourth cycle of nivolumab. All receptors come from a human donor with classical Hodgkin lymphoma.

This sequence joins TRBV27 and TRBJ2-7; D may be TRBD1 or TRBD2 (5 bases each). Germline CDR1 MNHEY, CDR2 SMNVEV (reference sequence). V lost 0 bases and J 2 bases, leaving 11 bases between the germline ends. This CDR3 has 15 amino acids. CDR3 DNA: TGTGCCAGCAGTTTATCGGGGCAGCGGACCTACGAGCAGTACTTC. It translates to CASSLSGQRTYEQYF.

J is TRBJ1-4 and V is TRBV7-9, with D unresolved. Germline CDR1 SEHNR, CDR2 FQNEAQ (reference sequence). The CDR3 runs to 15 residues. Deletions cut 5 bases from V and 0 bases from J, with 10 bases between. Here the CDR3 reads CASSIWVATNEKLFF. CDR3 DNA: TGTGCCAGCAGCATCTGGGTGGCAACTAATGAAAAACTGTTTTTT.

The chain uses TRBV5-1 and TRBJ2-7; TRBD1 matches 10 bases. J was trimmed by 5 bases and V by 5 bases; bases with no gene match: 7. The CDR3 loop spans 14 amino acids. The germline CDR1 and CDR2 sequences are SGHRS and YFSETQ. CDR3 protein: CASRGTGESDEQYF. CDR3 sequence (DNA): TGCGCCAGCAGGGGGACAGGGGAATCGGACGAGCAGTACTTC.

The V call is TRBV28, the J call TRBJ2-7; 10 bases map to TRBD2. The germline gives CDR1 MDHEN, CDR2 SYDVKM. This CDR3 is built from 16 residues. V shed 5 bases, J shed 3 bases, and the junction held 10 bases outside the gene matches. The CDR3 sequence: CASSQNLAGDYYEQYF. The DNA of the CDR3 is TGTGCCAGCAGTCAAAACCTAGCGGGGGATTACTACGAGCAGTACTTC.

This chain uses TRBV14 with TRBJ2-7, with 11 bases identical to TRBD1. Germline V gene lookup returns CDR1 SGHDN and CDR2 FVKESK. The CDR3 contains 14 residues. Trimming cost V 9 bases and J 2 bases; bases outside gene matches: 6. The CDR3 nucleotides read TGTGCCAGAGCGCCGGGACAGGGGGCCTACGAGCAGTACTTC. Translating gives CARAPGQGAYEQYF.

V and J are TRBV11-2 and TRBJ1-2; the match to TRBD1 covers 7 bases. Germline V gene lookup returns CDR1 SGHAT and CDR2 FQNNGV. The J segment lost 4 bases and the V segment lost 0 bases, leaving 2 bases of the junction unmatched. This CDR3 is built from 14 residues. In nucleotides, the CDR3 is TGTGCCAGCAGCTTAGAGACAGGGAGCTATGGCTACACCTTC. This codes for CASSLETGSYGYTF.

The table lists this clone with a few counts. The chain carries TRBV27 and TRBJ2-7, with a weak D call TRBD2 (6 bases). The germline V and J ends were trimmed by 7 bases and 7 bases, with 11 bases remaining between them. This CDR3 has 11 residues. The germline CDR1 and CDR2 sequences are MNHEY and SMNVEV (reference sequence). The CDR3 bases are TGTGCCAGCACATTAGGGAGGGAGCAGTACTTC. It translates to CASTLGREQYF.

The chain couples TRBV18 to TRBJ2-3, with TRBD2 identical over 8 bases. The V and J ends lost 1 base and 10 bases, in that order; junction bases with no gene match: 13. Germline V gene lookup returns CDR1 KGHSH and CDR2 LQKENI. The CDR3 has 16 residues. The CDR3 reads CASSPLAGSWGEAQYF. In DNA form, the CDR3 reads TGTGCCAGCTCACCACTAGCGGGGTCCTGGGGAGAGGCGCAGTATTTT. The whole variable domain, remainder taken from reference TRBV18 and TRBJ2-3, is NAGVMQNPRHLVRRRGQEARLRCSPMKGHSHVYWYRQLPEEGLKFMVYLQKENIIDESGMPKERFSAEFPKEGPSILRIQQVVRGDSAAYFCASSPLAGSWGEAQYFGPGTRLTVL.

This chain connects TRBV9 to TRBJ2-2; 8 bases match TRBD1. J was trimmed by 6 bases and V by 1 base; bases with no gene match: 2. The CDR3 is 14 residues long. The V gene's germline CDR1 is SGDLS and CDR2 YYNGEE. The CDR3 region has the DNA TGTGCCAGCAGCGTACAGGGGGCTTCCGGGGAGCTGTTTTTT. It is translated as CASSVQGASGELFF.

The J gene is TRBJ2-7, the V gene TRBV27; D is perhaps TRBD2 (6 bases). Trimming removed 3 bases at V and 4 bases at J, with 13 bases between. Germline V lookup: CDR1 MNHEY, CDR2 SMNVEV (reference sequence). CDR3 length equals 14 residues. The CDR3 sequence is CASSFFLGGYEQYF. DNA of the CDR3: TGTGCCAGCAGTTTTTTTTTGGGGGGTTACGAGCAGTACTTC.

The rearrangement joins TRBV6-6 to TRBJ1-2, with no clear D. The V gene lost 0 bases and the J gene lost 6 bases, with 14 bases spanning the gap. CDR1 is MNHNY and CDR2 is SVGAGI in the germline V gene (reference sequence). This CDR3 spans 15 amino acids. DNA for the CDR3: TGTGCCAGCAGTTACTCCCTTGGAGGGATCGATGGCTACACCTTC. It encodes CASSYSLGGIDGYTF.

V gene TRBV19 combines with J gene TRBJ2-5; TRBD2 matches at 13 bases. The J segment lost 4 bases and the V segment lost 5 bases, leaving 7 bases of the junction unmatched. The length of the CDR3 is 16 residues. Germline V gives CDR1 LNHDA, CDR2 SQIVND (reference sequence). The CDR3 protein is CASSPGLAGVGETQYF. The CDR3 region has the DNA TGTGCCAGTAGTCCCGGACTAGCGGGAGTGGGAGAGACCCAGTACTTC.

The chain employs TRBV27 and TRBJ1-1, with 7 bases aligning to TRBD1. The CDR3 has 15 residues. CDR1 and CDR2 from the germline V gene are MNHEY and SMNVEV (reference sequence). V trimming: 5 bases; J trimming: 2 bases; junction bases outside the gene matches: 8. CDR3 sequence reads: CASSPDRVGNTEAFF. Written as DNA, the CDR3 is TGTGCCAGCAGTCCCGACAGGGTCGGAAACACTGAAGCTTTCTTT.

The chain couples TRBV10-3 to TRBJ1-2, with D possibly being TRBD1 (5 bases). The CDR3 is made up of 14 amino acids. Germline V gene lookup returns CDR1 ENHRY and CDR2 SYGVKD. The V and J ends lost 5 bases and 4 bases respectively, with 14 bases between them. The CDR3 coding sequence is TGTGCCATCAGTAGTCGGTCGGGGCGCTATGGCTACACCTTC. Translation: CAISSRSGRYGYTF.

V and J are TRBV7-6 and TRBJ2-5; weak D call: TRBD2 (7 bases). Germline V gene lookup returns CDR1 SGHVS and CDR2 FNYEAQ. The V end was cut by 1 base, the J end by 5 bases, with 14 bases between. The CDR3 contains 15 residues. DNA for the CDR3: TGTGCCAGCAGCTTAGGGTCGGGGGGCCCTGAGACCCAGTACTTC. It translates to CASSLGSGGPETQYF.

CDR3 nucleotide sequence: TGTGCCATCAGTGGGGGCAGGGGGGGATCCTATGGCTACACCTTC. The encoded protein is CAISGGRGGSYGYTF. V is TRBV10-3 and J is TRBJ1-2, with TRBD1 matching over 7 bases. CDR3 length equals 15 residues. Germline lookup yields CDR1 ENHRY and CDR2 SYGVKD. Trimming took 4 bases from V and 4 from J; bases not matched to a gene: 9.

The rearrangement joins TRBV19 to TRBJ2-2; TRBD1 agrees at 7 bases. The V and J ends lost 5 bases and 1 base, in that order; junction bases with no gene match: 7. CDR3 size: 16 residues. CDR1 and CDR2 from the germline V gene are LNHDA and SQIVND (reference sequence). The chain's CDR3 is CASSDRDRQNTGELFF. For the CDR3, the DNA is TGTGCCAGTAGTGATAGGGACAGACAGAACACCGGGGAGCTGTTTTTT.

CDR3 sequence: CASSVQRVLREQYF. The CDR3 nucleotides are TGTGCCAGCAGCGTCCAGAGGGTTTTGAGGGAGCAGTACTTC. The chain combines TRBV11-2 with TRBJ2-7, with D maybe TRBD2 (5 bases). There are 14 residues in the CDR3. The germline gives CDR1 SGHAT, CDR2 FQNNGV. Trimming took 5 bases from V and 7 from J, leaving 18 bases between them.

The table lists this clone with a count of one. The chain has TRBV12-5 and TRBJ2-5; the D is unclear. Germline CDR1 reads LGHNT; CDR2 reads FRNRAP. This CDR3 comprises 13 residues. V shed 3 bases and J shed 1 base, with 6 bases lying between them. The chain's CDR3 is CASGLWAQETQYF. DNA of the CDR3: TGTGCTAGTGGTTTATGGGCCCAAGAGACCCAGTACTTC.

The V gene is TRBV9, the J gene TRBJ1-3, with 8 positions matching TRBD1. V gave up 4 bases and J gave up 1 base; unmatched junction bases: 7. Germline V gene sequence: CDR1 SGDLS, CDR2 YYNGEE. CDR3 length equals 16 residues. CDR3 loop: CASSFQTGGSGNTIYF. The CDR3 DNA sequence: TGTGCCAGCAGCTTCCAAACAGGGGGGTCTGGAAACACCATATATTTT.

This rearrangement joins TRBV5-1 to TRBJ1-4, with TRBD1 as a possible D gene (6 bases). Trimming cost V 4 bases and J 4 bases, with 14 bases left between them. Germline V gene data show CDR1 as SGHRS and CDR2 as YFSETQ. The CDR3 is made up of 15 amino acids. The CDR3 is CASSPRGQVNEKLFF. The CDR3, as DNA: TGCGCCAGCAGCCCCAGGGGCCAAGTTAATGAAAAACTGTTTTTT.

The chain is built from TRBV30 and TRBJ1-2; D is perhaps TRBD1 (6 bases). The CDR3 is made up of 14 amino acids. V was trimmed by 0 bases and J by 8 bases, leaving 16 bases between them. The germline CDR1 and CDR2 sequences are GTSNPN and SVGIG (reference sequence). The CDR3 bases are TGTGCCTGGAGTGTAGGGGGTTGGGAGGAAGGCTACACCTTC. This encodes CAWSVGGWEEGYTF.

CDR3 sequence reads: CASARRGPSYEQYF. CDR3 DNA sequence: TGTGCCAGCGCGCGGCGGGGTCCGTCGTACGAGCAGTACTTC. V and J are TRBV7-2 and TRBJ2-7; the D gene is possibly TRBD2 (6 bases). Germline values: CDR1 SGHTA, CDR2 FQGNSA. The V end lost 8 bases, the J end lost 4 bases, and 18 bases lay between the germline ends. The CDR3 loop spans 14 amino acids.

This clone was observed once. The chain recombines TRBV19 with TRBJ2-5, with 8 bases that match TRBD1. The J segment lost 0 bases and the V segment lost 4 bases, leaving 10 bases of the junction unmatched. Germline CDR1 is LNHDA and CDR2 is SQIVND (reference sequence). The CDR3 runs to 17 residues. The CDR3 bases are TGTGCCAGTAGTACGGACAGGGAGAAAGGCAACCAAGAGACCCAGTACTTC. Translated, it gives CASSTDREKGNQETQYF.